This T cell receptor (beta chain) is drawn from a study of T cells after yellow fever vaccination. Study-level information: Preparation of the low-cell-number fractions used SMART-Seq v4 Ultra Low Input.

The study's findings and limits: The appearance of a small share of clonotypes in both CD4 and CD8 compartments was observed. A weaker secondary response peaked on day 5, the primary on day 15.

Using its own MiXCR run on the 5' RACE reads, TCRdb lists one record per CDR3 protein. The sample yields hundreds of thousands of distinct CDR3 sequences, around a fifth seen once. This clonotype occurred a few times. Its antigen is not known. This clonotype was sampled from a man aged 18 to 35 who received the YFV17D yellow fever vaccine. The sequencing here drew on PBMCs, taken approximately 20 days after the first yellow fever vaccination.

CDR3 in amino acids: CASSYSPWGQPQHF. The CDR3 region has the DNA TGTGCCAGCAGTTACTCTCCGTGGGGTCAGCCCCAGCATTTT. The chain employs TRBV6-2 or TRBV6-3 and TRBJ1-5; the D is unclear. The CDR3 loop spans 14 amino acids. The ends were cut back, 0 bases at V and 6 bases at J, with 9 bases in the middle. Germline CDR1 and CDR2: MNHEY and SVGEGT.